Each of the 20 T cell receptor beta chains below was sequenced from the same sample in a study of glioma-infiltrating T cells after dendritic cell vaccination. Some clones are missing from TCRdb's copy, which holds only in-frame ones; the method was immunoSEQ multiplex PCR. This table holds 45,000 to 50,000 clones, around 86% found once. Sequencing was performed on blood, taken before dendritic cell vaccination. The receptor source for this set is a human donor with glioblastoma.

The V gene is TRBV27, the J gene TRBJ1-1, with a possible D match to TRBD1 (6 bases). V was cut by 6 bases and J by 1 base, with 15 bases left in between. There are 15 residues in the CDR3. The V gene's germline CDR1 is MNHEY and CDR2 SMNVEV (reference sequence). The CDR3 DNA reads as TGTGCCAGCAGCCATCAGGGGTGGGGGAACACTGAAGCTTTCTTT. This codes for CASSHQGWGNTEAFF.

The CDR3 DNA reads TGTGCCAGCTCACCACCTATGGGCGATGGCTACACCTTC. Translating gives CASSPPMGDGYTF. This chain links TRBV18 with TRBJ1-2; D gene unclear. This CDR3 region has 13 residues. Trimming removed 0 bases at V and 6 bases at J, with 8 bases between. The germline CDR1 and CDR2 sequences are KGHSH and LQKENI.

V and J are TRBV4-2 and TRBJ1-2, with TRBD1 as a possible D gene (6 bases). The CDR3 length is 15 residues. Germline-derived CDR1 and CDR2 are LGHNA and YNFKEQ. The V end was cut by 4 bases, the J end by 2 bases, with 14 bases between. CDR3 sequence reads: CASSPGAGDNYGYTF. The CDR3 DNA follows: TGTGCCAGCAGCCCCGGGGCAGGGGACAACTATGGCTACACCTTC.

The V gene is TRBV28, the J gene TRBJ2-2, with 10 bases matching TRBD1. Germline V CDR1 and CDR2: MDHEN, SYDVKM. Germline trimming cut 11 bases from V and 7 bases from J; bases unmatched to any gene: 10. The CDR3 contains 14 residues. CDR3 in DNA: TGTGCCGGACGGACAGGGGGATTGAGCGGGGAGCTGTTTTTT. Translating gives CAGRTGGLSGELFF.

J is TRBJ2-7 and V is TRBV6-6; a possible D gene is TRBD2 (6 bases). This CDR3 is built from 14 residues. Germline values: CDR1 MNHNY, CDR2 SVGAGI (reference sequence). V lost 7 bases and J lost 2, with 15 bases in between. CDR3 in DNA: TGTGCCAGCACCAACCAGGGCGGGACCTACGAGCAGTACTTC. Encoded protein: CASTNQGGTYEQYF.

This chain uses TRBV10-2 with TRBJ2-7, with 8 bases aligning to TRBD2. CDR1 WSHSY and CDR2 SAAADI come from the germline V gene. This CDR3 comprises 15 residues. J was trimmed by 3 bases and V by 4 bases; bases with no gene match: 8. In DNA form, the CDR3 reads TGCGCCAGCAGTGCACTAGCGGACAAGGGCTACGAGCAGTACTTC. Translated: CASSALADKGYEQYF.

This chain connects TRBV18 to TRBJ1-2, with 8 bases matching TRBD1. Germline trimming cut 3 bases from V and 7 bases from J; bases unmatched to any gene: 10. This CDR3 comprises 15 residues. Germline V lookup: CDR1 KGHSH, CDR2 LQKENI. Written as DNA, the CDR3 is TGTGCCAGCTCACCCCAGCCCGGACAGGGTGGTGGCTACACCTTC. Translated, it gives CASSPQPGQGGGYTF.

V and J are TRBV2 and TRBJ2-1, with TRBD2 identical over 12 bases. V shed 5 bases and J 6 bases; nucleotides not matched to a gene: 8. The CDR3 sequence is 16 residues long. CDR1 and CDR2 (germline): SNHLY, FYNNEI. The CDR3 DNA sequence: TGTGCCAGCAGTTCCGCTAGCGGGGGGGTAACCAATGAGCAGTTCTTC. Residues: CASSSASGGVTNEQFF.

J is TRBJ2-7 and V is TRBV7-6, with D maybe TRBD2 (5 bases). V was pared by 0 bases and J by 7 bases, with 10 bases between. The CDR3 runs 13 residues. Germline CDR1 and CDR2: SGHVS and FNYEAQ. CDR3 coding DNA: TGTGCCAGCAGCTTAGCGGGGAGTGCGGAGCAGTACTTC. This gives the protein CASSLAGSAEQYF.

The rearrangement uses TRBV25-1 and TRBJ2-7; D perhaps matches TRBD2 (6 bases). CDR3 size: 13 residues. Germline values: CDR1 MGHDK, CDR2 SYGVNS. V dropped 2 bases and J dropped 6 bases, with 11 bases sitting between them. The CDR3 is CASSEVGGGEQYF. The DNA for the CDR3 is TGTGCCAGCAGTGAAGTTGGGGGAGGCGAGCAGTACTTC.

This clone was seen a handful of times. The chain carries TRBV6-1 and TRBJ1-5; D is unclear. This CDR3 region has 13 residues. The ends were cut back, 2 bases at V and 3 bases at J, with 5 bases in the middle. Germline CDR1 is MNHNS and CDR2 is SASEGT. Here the CDR3 reads CASSESFNQPQHF. The CDR3 DNA sequence: TGTGCCAGCAGTGAATCCTTCAATCAGCCCCAGCATTTT.

This clone has just one count. This chain joins TRBV6-1 and TRBJ2-4, with 7 bases that match TRBD1. Per the germline V gene, CDR1 is MNHNS and CDR2 is SASEGT. The CDR3 length is 12 residues. The V and J ends lost 6 bases and 8 bases, in that order; junction bases with no gene match: 4. In DNA, the CDR3 is TGTGCCAGCAGCAGACAGGGTGACATTCAGTACTTC. Translation gives CASSRQGDIQYF.

The chain employs TRBV5-4 and TRBJ1-1, with a weak D call TRBD1 (5 bases). The CDR3 loop spans 14 amino acids. Deletions cut 4 bases from V and 3 bases from J, with 13 bases between. Germline-derived CDR1 and CDR2 are SGHNT and YYREEE (reference sequence). The CDR3 DNA reads as TGTGCCAGCAGCGGGGGAGCGGGGCACACTGAAGCTTTCTTT. Protein sequence: CASSGGAGHTEAFF. The complete variable domain, with remaining parts taken from reference TRBV5-4 and TRBJ1-1, reads ETGVTQSPTHLIKTRGQQVTLRCSSQSGHNTVSWYQQALGQGPQFIFQYYREEENGRGNFPPRFSGLQFPNYSSELNVNALELDDSALYLCASSGGAGHTEAFFGQGTRLTVV.

The chain has TRBV19 and TRBJ2-5; TRBD1 aligns across 8 bases. The CDR3 is 14 amino acids. Trimming took 4 bases from V and 4 from J; bases not matched to a gene: 5. The germline gives CDR1 LNHDA, CDR2 SQIVND (reference sequence). The DNA for the CDR3 is TGTGCCAGTAGTACAGGGGGCTTCGTAGAGACCCAGTACTTC. Residues: CASSTGGFVETQYF.

The V gene is TRBV11-3, the J gene TRBJ2-3; 7 bases are a match to TRBD1. The germline CDR1 and CDR2 sequences are SGHNT and YENEEA. There are 14 residues in the CDR3. Trimming took 7 bases from V and 0 from J; bases not matched to a gene: 4. CDR3: CASTKGASTDTQYF. CDR3 in DNA: TGTGCCAGCACCAAGGGGGCTAGCACAGATACGCAGTATTTT.

The V and J genes are TRBV27 and TRBJ2-3; 9 positions match TRBD2. The germline V gene encodes CDR1 MNHEY and CDR2 SMNVEV (reference sequence). The CDR3 is 13 amino acids. After removal of 10 bases from V and 2 bases from J, the junction contained 4 bases not matched to a gene. The CDR3 sequence: CATRLADTDTQYF. DNA for the CDR3: TGTGCCACCCGACTAGCGGACACAGATACGCAGTATTTT.

This CDR3 is CASSLNGGVPTYEQYF. The DNA for the CDR3 is TGTGCCAGCAGCTTAAATGGCGGGGTTCCTACCTACGAGCAGTACTTC. This chain uses TRBV7-3 with TRBJ2-7; tentative D call: TRBD2 (6 bases). The CDR3 sequence is 16 residues long. V gave up 1 base and J gave up 2 bases, with 15 bases separating them. Per the germline V gene, CDR1 is SGHTA and CDR2 is FQGTGA.

This chain links TRBV9 with TRBJ1-1; 8 bases are shared with TRBD1. V trimming: 3 bases; J trimming: 5 bases; junction bases outside the gene matches: 6. The CDR3 spans 14 residues. Germline CDR1 is SGDLS and CDR2 is YYNGEE. The CDR3, as DNA: TGTGCCAGCAGCGCCCTACAGGGGGAAACTGAAGCTTTCTTT. Protein sequence: CASSALQGETEAFF.

V and J are TRBV7-2 and TRBJ1-5; tentative D call: TRBD1 (6 bases). Trimming took 5 bases from V and 2 from J, leaving 13 bases between them. CDR1 is SGHTA, CDR2 FQGNSA, per germline. The CDR3 sequence is 15 residues long. DNA for the CDR3: TGTGCCAGCAGCCCCGAACGACAGGGCAATCAGCCCCAGCATTTT. Translating gives CASSPERQGNQPQHF.

CDR3 coding DNA: TGTGCCAGCAGCCTACAGGAAAGCTCCTACAATGAGCAGTTCTTC. Translation gives CASSLQESSYNEQFF. The J gene is TRBJ2-1, the V gene TRBV11-3, with D perhaps TRBD1 (5 bases). The CDR3 has 15 amino acids. With 5 bases removed from V and 0 bases from J, the gap between germline ends came to 11 bases. CDR1 and CDR2 from the germline V gene are SGHNT and YENEEA.